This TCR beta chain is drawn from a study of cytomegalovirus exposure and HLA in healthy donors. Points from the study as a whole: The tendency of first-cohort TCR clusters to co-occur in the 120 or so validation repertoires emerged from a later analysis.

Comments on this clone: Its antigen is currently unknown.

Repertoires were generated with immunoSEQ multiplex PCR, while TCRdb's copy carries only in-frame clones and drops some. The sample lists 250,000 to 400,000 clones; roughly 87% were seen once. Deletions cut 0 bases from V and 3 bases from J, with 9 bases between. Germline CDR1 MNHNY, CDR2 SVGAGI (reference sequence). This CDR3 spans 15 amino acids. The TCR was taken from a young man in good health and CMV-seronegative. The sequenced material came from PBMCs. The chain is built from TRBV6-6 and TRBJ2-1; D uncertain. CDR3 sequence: CASSYSLISYNEQFF. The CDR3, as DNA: TGTGCCAGCAGTTACTCGTTGATCAGCTACAATGAGCAGTTCTTC.